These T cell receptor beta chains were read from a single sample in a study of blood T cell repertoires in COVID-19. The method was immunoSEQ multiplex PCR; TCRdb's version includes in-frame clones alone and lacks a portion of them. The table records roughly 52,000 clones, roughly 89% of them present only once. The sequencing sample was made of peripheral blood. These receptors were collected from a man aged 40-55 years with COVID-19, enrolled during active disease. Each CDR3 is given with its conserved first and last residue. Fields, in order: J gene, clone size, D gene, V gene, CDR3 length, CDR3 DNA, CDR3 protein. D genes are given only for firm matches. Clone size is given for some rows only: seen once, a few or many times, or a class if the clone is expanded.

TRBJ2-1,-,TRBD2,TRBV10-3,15,TGTGCCATCAGCCCTAGCGGGGGGGCCTACAATGAGCAGTTCTTC,CAISPSGGAYNEQFF
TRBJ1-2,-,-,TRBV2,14,TGTGCCAGCAGTGGGCAGGAGGCTAACTATGGCTACACCTTC,CASSGQEANYGYTF
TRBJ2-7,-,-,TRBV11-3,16,TGTGCCAGCAGCTTAGTCCTAACGGGGTATTCCTACGAGCAGTACTTC,CASSLVLTGYSYEQYF
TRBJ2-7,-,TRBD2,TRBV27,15,TGTGCCAGTGCCCTTCCGGGACTAATGAGATACGAGCAGTACTTC,CASALPGLMRYEQYF
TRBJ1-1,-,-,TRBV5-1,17,TGCGCCAGCAGCTTGGACCTGGGGGCCTTAATGGGGACTGAAGCTTTCTTT,CASSLDLGALMGTEAFF
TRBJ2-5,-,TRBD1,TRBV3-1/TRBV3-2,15,TGTGCCAGCAGCTCCACAGGGGACAAACAAGAGACCCAGTACTTC,CASSSTGDKQETQYF
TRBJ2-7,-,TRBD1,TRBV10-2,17,TGCGCCAGCAGTGAGGGACAGGAGCCCGAATTCCCCTACGAGCAGTACTTC,CASSEGQEPEFPYEQYF
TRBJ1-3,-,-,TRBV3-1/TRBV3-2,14,TGTGCCAGCAGCCCCCTGTCGAGCGGAAACACCATATATTTT,CASSPLSSGNTIYF
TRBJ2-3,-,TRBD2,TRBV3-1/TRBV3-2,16,TGTGCCAGCAGCCAAGATTCCAGCGGGGGTTGGGATACGCAGTATTTT,CASSQDSSGGWDTQYF
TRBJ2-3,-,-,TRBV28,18,TGTGCCAGCAGCCTGGGTTCCTGGGGAGAGGCTAACACAGATACGCAGTATTTT,CASSLGSWGEANTDTQYF
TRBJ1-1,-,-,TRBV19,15,TGTGCCAGTAGTAAAATGACAGGCATGAACACTGAAGCTTTCTTT,CASSKMTGMNTEAFF
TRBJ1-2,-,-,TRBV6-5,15,TGTGCCAGCAGTTACTCGGCCAGCTCGGGATATGGCTACACCTTC,CASSYSASSGYGYTF
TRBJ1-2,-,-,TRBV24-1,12,TGTGCCACCAGTGGCGGTAACTATGGCTACACCTTC,CATSGGNYGYTF
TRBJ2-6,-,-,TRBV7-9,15,TGTGCCAGCAGACGTACAGGGTCTGGGGCCAACGTCCTGACTTTC,CASRRTGSGANVLTF
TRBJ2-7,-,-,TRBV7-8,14,TGTGCCAGCAGCTTAGGCGGTTCGGGGAGAGAGCAGTACTTC,CASSLGGSGREQYF
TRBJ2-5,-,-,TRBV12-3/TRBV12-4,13,TGTGCCAGCAGTTTAAACTGGAGAGAGACCCAGTACTTC,CASSLNWRETQYF
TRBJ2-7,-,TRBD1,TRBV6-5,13,TGTGCCACCCAGTCCGGGACAGGGCATGAGCAGTACTTC,CATQSGTGHEQYF
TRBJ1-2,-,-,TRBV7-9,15,TGTGCCAGCAGCTTAGTATGGGACAAAGCAGGGGGCTACACCTTC,CASSLVWDKAGGYTF
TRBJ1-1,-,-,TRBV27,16,TGTGCCAGCAGTCCCCTACTGGGGGCGCTTCACACTGAAGCTTTCTTT,CASSPLLGALHTEAFF
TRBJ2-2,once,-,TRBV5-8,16,TGTGCCAGCAGCCCCCCCTGGACAGAAAACACCGGGGAGCTGTTTTTT,CASSPPWTENTGELFF
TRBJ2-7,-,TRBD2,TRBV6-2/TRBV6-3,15,TGTGCCAGCAGTCCACCCGGGACTAGCGGTTACGAGCAGTACTTC,CASSPPGTSGYEQYF
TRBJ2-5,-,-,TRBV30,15,TGTGCCTGGAGTGAGAAGGGAGTTCTAGTAGAGACCCAGTACTTC,CAWSEKGVLVETQYF
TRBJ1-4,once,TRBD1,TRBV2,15,TGTGCCAGCCGTCAAGGGACAGGGATTCGGGAAAAACTGTTTTTT,CASRQGTGIREKLFF
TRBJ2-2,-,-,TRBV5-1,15,TGCGCCAGCAGCTTAAGACAGGTCGACACCGGGGAGCTGTTTTTT,CASSLRQVDTGELFF
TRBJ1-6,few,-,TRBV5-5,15,TGTGCCAGCAGCTTTTATGGCAGGGAAAATTCACCCCTCCACTTT,CASSFYGRENSPLHF
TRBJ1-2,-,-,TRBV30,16,TGTGCCTGGAGTGACATCCGGGACAACGCAAACTATGGCTACACCTTC,CAWSDIRDNANYGYTF
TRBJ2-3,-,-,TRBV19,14,TGTGCCAGTAGTAAGTTGGGGCCCACAGATACGCAGTATTTT,CASSKLGPTDTQYF
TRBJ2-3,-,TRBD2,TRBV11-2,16,TGTGCCAGCAGCTTAGGTTCGGCTAGCGGGCGGGATACGCAGTATTTT,CASSLGSASGRDTQYF
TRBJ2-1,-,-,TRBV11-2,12,TGTGCCAGCAGCTTAGTCGGGGTTGAGCAGTTCTTC,CASSLVGVEQFF
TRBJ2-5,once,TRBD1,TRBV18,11,TGTGCCAGCTCACTCGGACAGGGGACATACTTC,CASSLGQGTYF